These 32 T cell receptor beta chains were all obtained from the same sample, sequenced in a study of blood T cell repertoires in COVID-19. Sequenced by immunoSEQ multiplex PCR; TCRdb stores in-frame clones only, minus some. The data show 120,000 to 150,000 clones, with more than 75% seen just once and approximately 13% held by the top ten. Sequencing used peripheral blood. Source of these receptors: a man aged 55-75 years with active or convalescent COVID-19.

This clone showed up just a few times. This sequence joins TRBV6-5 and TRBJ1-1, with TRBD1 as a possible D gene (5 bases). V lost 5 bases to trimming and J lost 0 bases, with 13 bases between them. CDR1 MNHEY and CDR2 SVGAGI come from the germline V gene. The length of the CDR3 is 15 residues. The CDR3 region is CASSPQEGMNTEAFF. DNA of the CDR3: TGTGCCAGCAGTCCACAGGAGGGTATGAACACTGAAGCTTTCTTT.

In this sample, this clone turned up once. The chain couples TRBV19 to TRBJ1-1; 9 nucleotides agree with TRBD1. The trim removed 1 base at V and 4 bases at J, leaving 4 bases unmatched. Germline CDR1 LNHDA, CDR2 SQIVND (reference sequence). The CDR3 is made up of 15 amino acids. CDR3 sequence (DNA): TGTGCCAGTAGTATAGTAGCGGGACAGGGCACTGAAGCTTTCTTT. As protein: CASSIVAGQGTEAFF.

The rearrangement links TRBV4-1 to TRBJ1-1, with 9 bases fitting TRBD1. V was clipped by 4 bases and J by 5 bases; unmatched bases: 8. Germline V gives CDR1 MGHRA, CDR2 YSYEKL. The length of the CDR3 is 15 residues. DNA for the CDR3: TGCGCCAGCAGCCCCTCGCGAGGACAGGGGACTGAAGCTTTCTTT. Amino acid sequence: CASSPSRGQGTEAFF.

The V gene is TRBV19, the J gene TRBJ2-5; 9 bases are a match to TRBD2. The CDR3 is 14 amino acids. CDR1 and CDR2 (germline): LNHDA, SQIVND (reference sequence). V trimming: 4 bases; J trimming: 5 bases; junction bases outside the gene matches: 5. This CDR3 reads CASSNSGSAETQYF. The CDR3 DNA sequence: TGTGCCAGTAGTAATAGCGGGAGCGCGGAGACCCAGTACTTC.

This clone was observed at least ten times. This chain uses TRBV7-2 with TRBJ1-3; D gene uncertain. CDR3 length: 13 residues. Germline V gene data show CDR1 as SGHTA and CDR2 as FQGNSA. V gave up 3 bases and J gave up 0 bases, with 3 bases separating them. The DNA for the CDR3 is TGTGCCAGCAGCTTCTTCTCTGGAAACACCATATATTTT. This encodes CASSFFSGNTIYF.

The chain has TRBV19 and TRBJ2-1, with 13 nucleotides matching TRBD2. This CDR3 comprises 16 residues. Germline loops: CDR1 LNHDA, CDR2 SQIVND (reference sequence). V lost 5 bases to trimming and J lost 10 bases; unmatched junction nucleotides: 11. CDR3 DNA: TGTGCCAGTAGTGGCCGGACTAGCGGGAGTTCCGGGGAGCAGTTCTTC. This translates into CASSGRTSGSSGEQFF.

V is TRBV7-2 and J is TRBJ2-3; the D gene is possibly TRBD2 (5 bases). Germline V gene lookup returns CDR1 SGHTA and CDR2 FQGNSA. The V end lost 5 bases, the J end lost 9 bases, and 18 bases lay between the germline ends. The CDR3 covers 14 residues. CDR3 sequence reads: CASSPRMSAATQYF. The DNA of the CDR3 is TGTGCCAGCAGCCCCCGCATGTCAGCGGCAACGCAGTATTTT.

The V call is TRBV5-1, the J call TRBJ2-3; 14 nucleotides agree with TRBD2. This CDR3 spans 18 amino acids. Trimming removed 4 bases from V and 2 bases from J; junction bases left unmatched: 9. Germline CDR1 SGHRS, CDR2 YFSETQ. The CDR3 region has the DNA TGCGCCAGCAGCGACCCGGGACTAGCGGGAGCGCTCACAGATACGCAGTATTTT. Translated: CASSDPGLAGALTDTQYF. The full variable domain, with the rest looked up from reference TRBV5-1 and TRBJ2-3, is KAGVTQTPRYLIKTRGQQVTLSCSPISGHRSVSWYQQTPGQGLQFLFEYFSETQRNKGNFPGRFSGRQFSNSRSEMNVSTLELGDSALYLCASSDPGLAGALTDTQYFGPGTRLTVL.

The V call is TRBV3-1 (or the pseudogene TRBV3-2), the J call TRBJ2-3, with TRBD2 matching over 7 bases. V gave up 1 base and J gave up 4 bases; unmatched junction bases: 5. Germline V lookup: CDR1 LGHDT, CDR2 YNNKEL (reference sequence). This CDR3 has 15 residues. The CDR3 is CASSQGSGRADTQYF. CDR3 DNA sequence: TGTGCCAGCAGCCAAGGTTCTGGGAGGGCAGATACGCAGTATTTT.

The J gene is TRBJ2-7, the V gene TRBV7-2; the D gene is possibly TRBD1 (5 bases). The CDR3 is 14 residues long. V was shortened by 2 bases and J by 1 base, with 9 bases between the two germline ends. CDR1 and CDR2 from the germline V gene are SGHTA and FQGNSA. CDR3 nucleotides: TGTGCCAGCAGCTTATGGGGCGCATCCTACGAGCAGTACTTC. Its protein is CASSLWGASYEQYF.

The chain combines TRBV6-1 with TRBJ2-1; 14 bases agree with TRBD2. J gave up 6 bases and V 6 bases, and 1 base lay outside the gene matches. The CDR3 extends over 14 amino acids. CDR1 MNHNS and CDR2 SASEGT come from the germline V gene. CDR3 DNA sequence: TGTGCCAGCAGGGGGACTAGCGGGAGCAATGAGCAGTTCTTC. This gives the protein CASRGTSGSNEQFF.

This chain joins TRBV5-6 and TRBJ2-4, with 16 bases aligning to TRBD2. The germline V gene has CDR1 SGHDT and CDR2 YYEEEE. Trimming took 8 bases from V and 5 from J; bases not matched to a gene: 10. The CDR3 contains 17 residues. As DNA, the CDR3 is TGTGCCAGTAAAGGAGAGGGACTAGCGGGAGGGGAAAACATTCAGTACTTC. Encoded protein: CASKGEGLAGGENIQYF.

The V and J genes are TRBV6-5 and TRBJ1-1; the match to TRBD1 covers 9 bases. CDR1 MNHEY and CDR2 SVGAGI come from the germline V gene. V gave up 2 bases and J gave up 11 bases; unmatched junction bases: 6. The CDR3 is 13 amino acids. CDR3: CASSYSDRGTAFF. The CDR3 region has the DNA TGTGCCAGCAGTTACAGCGACAGGGGGACGGCTTTCTTT.

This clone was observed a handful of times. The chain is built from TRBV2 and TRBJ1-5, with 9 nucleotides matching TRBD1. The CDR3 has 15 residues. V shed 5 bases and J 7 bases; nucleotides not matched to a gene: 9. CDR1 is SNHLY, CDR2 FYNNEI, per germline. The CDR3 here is CASSLQTGGGQPQHF. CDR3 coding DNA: TGTGCCAGCAGTCTCCAGACAGGGGGTGGACAGCCCCAGCATTTT.

CDR3 in amino acids: CASSPLAGLNTEAFF. The CDR3 region has the DNA TGTGCCAGCTCACCCCTGGCAGGTCTGAACACTGAAGCTTTCTTT. V gene TRBV18 combines with J gene TRBJ1-1; no clear D. Germline values: CDR1 KGHSH, CDR2 LQKENI. CDR3 size: 15 residues. With 3 bases removed from V and 0 bases from J, the gap between germline ends came to 11 bases.

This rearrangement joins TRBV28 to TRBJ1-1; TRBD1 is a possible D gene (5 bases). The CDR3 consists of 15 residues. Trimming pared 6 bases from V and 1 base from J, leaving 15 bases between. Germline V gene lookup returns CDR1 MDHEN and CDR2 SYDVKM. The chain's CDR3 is CASRPPRGENTEAFF. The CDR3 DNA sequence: TGTGCCAGCAGGCCCCCGCGGGGGGAGAACACTGAAGCTTTCTTT.

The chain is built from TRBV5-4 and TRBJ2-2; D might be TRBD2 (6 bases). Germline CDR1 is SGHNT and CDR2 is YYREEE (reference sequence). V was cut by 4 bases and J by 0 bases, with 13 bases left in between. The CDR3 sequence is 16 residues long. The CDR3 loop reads CASSPRERANTGELFF. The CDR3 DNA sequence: TGTGCCAGCAGCCCCCGGGAGAGGGCGAACACCGGGGAGCTGTTTTTT.

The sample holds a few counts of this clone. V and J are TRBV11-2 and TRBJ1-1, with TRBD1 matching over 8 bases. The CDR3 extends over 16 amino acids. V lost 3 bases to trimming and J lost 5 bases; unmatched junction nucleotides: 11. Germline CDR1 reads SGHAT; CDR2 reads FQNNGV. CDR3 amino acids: CASSLLQGAGETEAFF. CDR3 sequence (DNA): TGTGCCAGCAGCTTGCTTCAGGGGGCCGGGGAAACTGAAGCTTTCTTT.

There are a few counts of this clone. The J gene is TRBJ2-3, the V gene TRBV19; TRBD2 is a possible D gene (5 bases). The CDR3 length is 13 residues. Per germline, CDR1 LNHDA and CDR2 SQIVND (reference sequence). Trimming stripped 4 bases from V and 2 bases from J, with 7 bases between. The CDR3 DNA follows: TGTGCCAGTAGTAAGCGGTTCACAGATACGCAGTATTTT. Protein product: CASSKRFTDTQYF.

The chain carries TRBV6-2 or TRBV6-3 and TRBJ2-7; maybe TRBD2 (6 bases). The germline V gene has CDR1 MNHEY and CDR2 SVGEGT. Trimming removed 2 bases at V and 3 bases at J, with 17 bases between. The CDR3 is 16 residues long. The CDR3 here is CASSYDSDGGDYEQYF. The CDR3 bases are TGTGCCAGCAGTTACGACTCGGACGGCGGGGACTACGAGCAGTACTTC.

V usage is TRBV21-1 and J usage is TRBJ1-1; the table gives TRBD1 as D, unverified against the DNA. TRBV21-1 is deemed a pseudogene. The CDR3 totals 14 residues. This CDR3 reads CASSTPGEGAEAFF. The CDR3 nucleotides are TGTGCCAGCAGCACCCCAGGGGAAGGTGCTGAAGCTTTCTTT.

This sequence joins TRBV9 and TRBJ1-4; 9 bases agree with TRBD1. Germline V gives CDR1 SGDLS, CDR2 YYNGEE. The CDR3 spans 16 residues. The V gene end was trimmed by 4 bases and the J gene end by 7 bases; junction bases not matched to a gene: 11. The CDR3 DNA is TGTGCCAGCAGCATACGCGGGGGACAGGGTTTTGAAAAACTGTTTTTT. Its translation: CASSIRGGQGFEKLFF.

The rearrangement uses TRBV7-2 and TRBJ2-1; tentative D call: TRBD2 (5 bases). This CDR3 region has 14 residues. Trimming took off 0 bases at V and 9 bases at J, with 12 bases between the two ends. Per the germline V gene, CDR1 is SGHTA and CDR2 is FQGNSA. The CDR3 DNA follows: TGTGCCAGCAGCTTAGCTTCAGCGGCAGGTGAGCAGTTCTTC. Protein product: CASSLASAAGEQFF.

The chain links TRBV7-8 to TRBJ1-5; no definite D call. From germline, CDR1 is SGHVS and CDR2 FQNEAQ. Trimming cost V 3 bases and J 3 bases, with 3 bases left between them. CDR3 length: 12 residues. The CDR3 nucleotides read TGTGCCAGCAGCTTCAACAATCAGCCCCAGCATTTT. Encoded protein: CASSFNNQPQHF.

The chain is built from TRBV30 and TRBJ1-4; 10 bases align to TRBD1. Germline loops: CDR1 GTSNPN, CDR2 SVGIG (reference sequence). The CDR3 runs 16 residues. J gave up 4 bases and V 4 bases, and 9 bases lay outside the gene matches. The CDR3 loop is CAWTRTGGAYNEKLFF. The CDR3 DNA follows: TGTGCCTGGACCAGGACAGGGGGGGCTTATAATGAAAAACTGTTTTTT.

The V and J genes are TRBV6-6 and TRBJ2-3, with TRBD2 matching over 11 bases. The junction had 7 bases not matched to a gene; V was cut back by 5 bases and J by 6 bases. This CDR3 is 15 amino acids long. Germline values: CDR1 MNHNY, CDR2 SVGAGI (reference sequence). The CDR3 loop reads CASSLFPSGRDTQYF. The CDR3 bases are TGTGCCAGCAGTCTCTTTCCTAGCGGGAGGGATACGCAGTATTTT.

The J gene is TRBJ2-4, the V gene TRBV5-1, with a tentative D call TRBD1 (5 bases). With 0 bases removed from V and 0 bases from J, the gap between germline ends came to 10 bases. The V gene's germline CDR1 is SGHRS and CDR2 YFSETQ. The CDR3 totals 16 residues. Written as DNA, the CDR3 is TGCGCCAGCAGCTTGGGACAGAGGCTAGCCAAAAACATTCAGTACTTC. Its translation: CASSLGQRLAKNIQYF.

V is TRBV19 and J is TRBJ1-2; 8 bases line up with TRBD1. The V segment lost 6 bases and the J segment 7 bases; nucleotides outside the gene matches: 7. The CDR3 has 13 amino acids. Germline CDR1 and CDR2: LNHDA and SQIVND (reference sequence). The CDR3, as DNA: TGTGCCAGTAGAATGGACAGGGAGTTTGGCTACACCTTC. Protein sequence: CASRMDREFGYTF.

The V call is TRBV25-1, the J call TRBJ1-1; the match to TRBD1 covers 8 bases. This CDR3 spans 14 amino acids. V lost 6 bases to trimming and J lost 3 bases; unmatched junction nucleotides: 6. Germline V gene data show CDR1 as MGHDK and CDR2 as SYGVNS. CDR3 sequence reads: CASRRQGMDTEAFF. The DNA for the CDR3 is TGTGCCAGCAGAAGACAGGGGATGGACACTGAAGCTTTCTTT.

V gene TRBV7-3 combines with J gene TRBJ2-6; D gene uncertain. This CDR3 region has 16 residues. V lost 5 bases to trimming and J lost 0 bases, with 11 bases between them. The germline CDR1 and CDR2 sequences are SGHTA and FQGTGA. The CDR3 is CASSLSPGSGANVLTF. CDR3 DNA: TGTGCCAGCAGCCTCTCCCCGGGCTCTGGGGCCAACGTCCTGACTTTC.

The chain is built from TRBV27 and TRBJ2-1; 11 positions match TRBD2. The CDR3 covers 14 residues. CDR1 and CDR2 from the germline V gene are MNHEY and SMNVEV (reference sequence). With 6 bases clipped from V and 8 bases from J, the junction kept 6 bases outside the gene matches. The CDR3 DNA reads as TGTGCCAGCAGAATAGCGGGAGGGCGGTATGAGCAGTTCTTC. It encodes CASRIAGGRYEQFF.

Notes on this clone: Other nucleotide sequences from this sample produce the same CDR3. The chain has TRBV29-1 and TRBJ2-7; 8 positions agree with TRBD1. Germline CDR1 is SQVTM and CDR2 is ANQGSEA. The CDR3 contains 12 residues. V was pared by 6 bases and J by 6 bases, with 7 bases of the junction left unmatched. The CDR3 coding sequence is TGCAGCGTCGTAGGACAGGGTGGCGAGCAGTACTTC. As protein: CSVVGQGGEQYF.